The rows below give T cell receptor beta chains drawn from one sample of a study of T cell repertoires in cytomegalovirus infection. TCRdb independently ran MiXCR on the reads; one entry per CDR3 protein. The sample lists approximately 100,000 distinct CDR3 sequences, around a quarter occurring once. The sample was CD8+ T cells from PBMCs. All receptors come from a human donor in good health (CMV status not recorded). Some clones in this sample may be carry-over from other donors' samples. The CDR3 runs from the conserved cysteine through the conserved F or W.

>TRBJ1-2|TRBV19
CASSIPHRTPNYGYTF
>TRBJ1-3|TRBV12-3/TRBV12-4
CASSFGIGNTIYF
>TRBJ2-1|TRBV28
CASSFRGGRNEQFF
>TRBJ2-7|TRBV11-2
CASRPAGGSYEQYF
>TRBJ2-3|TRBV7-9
CASNLRVLSLADTQYF
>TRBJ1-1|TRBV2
CASTRTRGGLTEAFF
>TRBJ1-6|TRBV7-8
CASSLMGTGTEGSPLHF
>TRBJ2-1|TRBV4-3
CASSPSEGAYNEQFF
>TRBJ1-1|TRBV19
CASSAGEAGFKNTEAFF
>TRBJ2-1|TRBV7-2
CASSEYYHEQFF
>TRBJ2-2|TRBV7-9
CASSPRQGPNTGELFF
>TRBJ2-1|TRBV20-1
CSARNIAGGVPNEQFF
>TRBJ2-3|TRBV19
CASTHRAGGIADTQYF
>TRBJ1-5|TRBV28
CASSTPLGIQPQHF
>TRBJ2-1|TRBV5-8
CASSSISGSKNEQFF
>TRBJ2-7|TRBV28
CASSPSRSSYEQYF
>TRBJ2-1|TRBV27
CASTLGGAAGWFF
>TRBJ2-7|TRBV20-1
CSAGSSGQGYEQYF
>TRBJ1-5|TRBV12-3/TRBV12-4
CASSPLGIRSNQPQHF
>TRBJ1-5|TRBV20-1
CSATYRVWNQPQHF
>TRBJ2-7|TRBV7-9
CASSFWGFYEQYF
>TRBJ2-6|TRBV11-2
CASESNVRSGANVLTF
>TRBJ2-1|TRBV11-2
CASSPRGGASSYNEQFF
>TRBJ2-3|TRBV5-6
CASSVAGTDTQYF
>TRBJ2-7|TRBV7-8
CASSLATGKSHEQYF
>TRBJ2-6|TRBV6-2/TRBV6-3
CASTQGSGANVLTF
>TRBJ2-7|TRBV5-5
CASSLGSGLSSYEQYF
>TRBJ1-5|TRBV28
CASSWDTQYSNQPQHF
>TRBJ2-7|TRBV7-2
CASSLAGEPYEQYF
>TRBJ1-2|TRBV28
CASSLPGHSYGYTF
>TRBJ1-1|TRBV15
CATSGGVATEAFF
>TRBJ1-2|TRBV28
CASSEAGGLHYGYTF
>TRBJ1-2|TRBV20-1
CSASYRNGYTF
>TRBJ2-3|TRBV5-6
CASSLVGEADTQYF
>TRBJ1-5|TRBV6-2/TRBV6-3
CASAWVRGNQPQHF
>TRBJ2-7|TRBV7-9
CASSPNPRGGAYEQYF
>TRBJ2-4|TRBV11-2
CASSLSGTGINIQYF
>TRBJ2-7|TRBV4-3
CASSYETGITYEQYF
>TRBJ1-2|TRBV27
CASSWGESNYGYTF
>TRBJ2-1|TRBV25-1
CASSERADYNEQFF
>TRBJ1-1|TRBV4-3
CASSQEEEGHLNTEAFF
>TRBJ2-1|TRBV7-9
CASSFGVNEQFF
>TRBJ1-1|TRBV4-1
CASSQVGQGGTEAFF
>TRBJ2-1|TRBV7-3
CASQKGQSPYNEQFF
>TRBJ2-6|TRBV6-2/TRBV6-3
CASRGNPGLTGANVLTF
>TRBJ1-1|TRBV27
CASSLSSGLGQTEAFF
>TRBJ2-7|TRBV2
CATRQGANGGFYEQYF
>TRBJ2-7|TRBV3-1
CASSRDTHEQYF
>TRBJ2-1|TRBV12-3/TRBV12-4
CASSREYNEQFF
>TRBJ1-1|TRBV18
CASSQVTGGIGNTEAFF
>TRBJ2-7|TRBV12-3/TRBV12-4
CASTSGTKEYEQYF
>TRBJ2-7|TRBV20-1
CSARDVLATYEQYF
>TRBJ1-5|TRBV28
CASLSFRWNGGNQPQHF
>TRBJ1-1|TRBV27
CASTPGVAGEAFF
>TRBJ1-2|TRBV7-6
CASSINTRETF
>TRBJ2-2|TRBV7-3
CASSPSGTGELFF
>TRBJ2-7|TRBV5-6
CASSLELAGDYEQYF
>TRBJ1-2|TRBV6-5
CASSTYAGSNYGYTF
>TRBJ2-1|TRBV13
CASSLGSNEQFF